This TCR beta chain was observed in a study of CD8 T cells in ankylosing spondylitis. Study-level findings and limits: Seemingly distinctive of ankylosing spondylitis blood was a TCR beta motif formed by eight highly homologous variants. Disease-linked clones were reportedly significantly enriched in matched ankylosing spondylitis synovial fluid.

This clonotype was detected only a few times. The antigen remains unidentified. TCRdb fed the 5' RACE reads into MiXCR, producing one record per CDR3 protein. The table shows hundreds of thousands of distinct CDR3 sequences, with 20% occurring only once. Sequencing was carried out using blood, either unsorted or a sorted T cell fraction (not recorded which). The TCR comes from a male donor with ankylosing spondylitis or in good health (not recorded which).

The CDR3 spells CSARLDSYNEQFF. The CDR3 DNA sequence: TGCAGTGCTCGATTAGACAGCTACAATGAGCAGTTCTTC. This chain joins TRBV20-1 and TRBJ2-1; D is possibly TRBD1 (5 bases). V lost 5 bases and J 3 bases, leaving 11 bases between the germline ends. The CDR3 extends over 13 amino acids. Germline values: CDR1 DFQATT, CDR2 SNEGSKA (reference sequence).